This passage covers 2 T cell receptor beta chains from one sample sequenced in a study of blood T cell repertoires in COVID-19. Profiling relied on immunoSEQ multiplex PCR, and the TCRdb table lists in-frame clones only, not all of them. This table holds approximately 270,000 clones, more than 70% found once. Sequenced input: peripheral blood. All receptors derive from a woman aged 25-40 years with COVID-19, enrolled during active disease.

This clone was found once. The chain has TRBV6-6 and TRBJ2-7; the D gene is possibly TRBD1 (6 bases). The CDR3 is 14 residues long. Germline values: CDR1 MNHNY, CDR2 SVGAGI (reference sequence). The V gene lost 4 bases and the J gene lost 0 bases, with 10 bases spanning the gap. The CDR3 coding sequence is TGTGCCAGCAGTTTCCGGGACACCTCCTACGAGCAGTACTTC. It encodes CASSFRDTSYEQYF.

The V and J genes are TRBV7-2 and TRBJ2-1; TRBD2 agrees at 8 bases. Germline CDR1 is SGHTA and CDR2 is FQGNSA. This CDR3 region has 12 residues. V trimming: 4 bases; J trimming: 10 bases; junction bases outside the gene matches: 3. The CDR3 coding sequence is TGTGCCAGCAGCTCGGGACTAGGCGAGCAGTTCTTC. It translates to CASSSGLGEQFF.